This is a list of T cell receptor beta chains from one sample in a study of blood T cell repertoires in COVID-19. Using immunoSEQ multiplex PCR, the repertoire was profiled, and TCRdb retains in-frame clones only, with some absent. The sample has about 190,000 clones, about 77% seen once; the top ten hold 2.8%. The sample was peripheral blood. These receptors all come from an elderly woman with active or convalescent COVID-19. Both conserved end residues are part of each CDR3. A D gene is named only where the DNA matches it firmly. Size tells how often a clone was seen (once, few, many) or the class of an expanded clone, and some rows leave it out.

V	size	D	J	DNA	CDR3
TRBV5-1	.	TRBD1	TRBJ1-4	TGCGCCAGCAGCTCCTGGACAGGGGGCAGTGAAAAACTGTTTTTT	CASSSWTGGSEKLFF
TRBV2	.	.	TRBJ1-1	TGTGCCAGCAGTGACCGTGACTCGGCTTTCTTT	CASSDRDSAFF
TRBV9	.	.	TRBJ1-2	TGTGCCAGCAGCCCCCGCGGGGGGGATTGGGATGGCTACACCTTC	CASSPRGGDWDGYTF
TRBV7-9	.	.	TRBJ1-2	TGTGCCAGCAGCTCTCCAGGGGCCCTGGGCTATGGCTACACCTTC	CASSSPGALGYGYTF
TRBV27	.	TRBD1	TRBJ2-7	TGTGCCAGCAGTTTGGGGACAGGGTTCAACGAGCAGTACTTC	CASSLGTGFNEQYF
TRBV18	few	TRBD1	TRBJ1-5	TGTGCCAGCTCACCGTCGACAGGGTTTGGCAATCAGCCCCAGCATTTT	CASSPSTGFGNQPQHF
TRBV7-9	few	.	TRBJ2-3	TGTGCCAGCAGCACTCTAGCAGATACGCAGTATTTT	CASSTLADTQYF
TRBV2	few	TRBD2	TRBJ2-5	TGTGCCAGCAGTCGCTTTGGACTAGCGGGGGGGCCTCGGGAGACCCAGTACTTC	CASSRFGLAGGPRETQYF
TRBV20-1	.	.	TRBJ2-7	TGCAGTGCCCAAATCTACGAGCAGTACTTC	CSAQIYEQYF
TRBV6-5	.	.	TRBJ2-5	TGTGCCAGCCAAACGGGGAGACTGACTAAAGAGACCCAGTACTTC	CASQTGRLTKETQYF
TRBV19	few	TRBD1	TRBJ1-2	TGTGCCAGTAGTAAGGACAGGTCTCTTGGCTACACCTTC	CASSKDRSLGYTF
TRBV20-1	.	.	TRBJ2-1	TGCAGTGCTAGTCCTGGGGGCTTTAAGTACAATGAGCAGTTCTTC	CSASPGGFKYNEQFF
TRBV24-1	.	.	TRBJ2-5	TGTGCCACCAGTGAGACCAGGGGTTCGAGCCAGACCCAGTACTTC	CATSETRGSSQTQYF
TRBV7-2	.	TRBD1	TRBJ1-5	TGTGCCAGCAGCTCCGACAGGGGAGGCAATCAGCCCCAGCATTTT	CASSSDRGGNQPQHF
TRBV7-6	once	TRBD2	TRBJ2-1	TGTGCCAATACGACTAGCGGGGGTGGGAACAATGAGCAGTTCTTC	CANTTSGGGNNEQFF
TRBV5-1	.	.	TRBJ1-1	TGCGCCAGCAGTTTGGAAACAGGGAACACTGAAGCTTTCTTT	CASSLETGNTEAFF
TRBV29-1	.	TRBD1	TRBJ2-5	TGCAGCGCCGTGGGGACAGGGCTCTCCCAGTACTTC	CSAVGTGLSQYF